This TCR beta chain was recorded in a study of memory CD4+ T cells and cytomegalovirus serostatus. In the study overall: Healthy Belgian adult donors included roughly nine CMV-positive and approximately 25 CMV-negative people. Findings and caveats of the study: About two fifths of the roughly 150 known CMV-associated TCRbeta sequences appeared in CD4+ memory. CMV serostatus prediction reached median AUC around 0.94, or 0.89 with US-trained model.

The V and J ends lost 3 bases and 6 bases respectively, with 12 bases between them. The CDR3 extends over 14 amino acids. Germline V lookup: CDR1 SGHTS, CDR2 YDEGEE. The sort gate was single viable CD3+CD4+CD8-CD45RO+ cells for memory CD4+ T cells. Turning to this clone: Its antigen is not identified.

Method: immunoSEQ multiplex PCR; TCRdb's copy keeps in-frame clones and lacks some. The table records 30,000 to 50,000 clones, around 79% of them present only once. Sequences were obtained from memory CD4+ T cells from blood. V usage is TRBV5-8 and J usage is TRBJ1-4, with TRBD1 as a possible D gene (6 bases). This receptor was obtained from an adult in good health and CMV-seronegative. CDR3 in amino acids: CASSWGRGDEKLFF. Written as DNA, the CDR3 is TGTGCCAGCAGCTGGGGGCGAGGGGATGAAAAACTGTTTTTT.